Below are 9 T cell receptor beta chains sequenced from a single sample in a study of T cell responses to AZD1222 COVID-19 vaccine. The table came from immunoSEQ multiplex PCR; TCRdb's copy has only in-frame clones and leaves some out. Of about 110,000 clones in the sample, around 90% were seen once. Material: peripheral blood, obtained on day 0 of AZD1222 vaccination. The receptors come from an adult in good health.

The chain has TRBV9 and TRBJ2-3, with D unclear. Trimming pared 4 bases from V and 6 bases from J, leaving 12 bases between. Germline V gene lookup returns CDR1 SGDLS and CDR2 YYNGEE. This CDR3 is built from 13 residues. The CDR3 DNA reads TGTGCCAGCAGCCCCTGGATGACGGATACGCAGTATTTT. Its translation is CASSPWMTDTQYF. Looking up the rest from reference TRBV9 and TRBJ2-3 gives the full variable domain: DSGVTQTPKHLITATGQRVTLRCSPRSGDLSVYWYQQSLDQGLQFLIQYYNGEERAKGNILERFSAQQFPDLHSELNLSSLELGDSALYFCASSPWMTDTQYFGPGTRLTVL.

V usage is TRBV29-1 and J usage is TRBJ1-2; tentative D call: TRBD1 (6 bases). The V gene's germline CDR1 is SQVTM and CDR2 ANQGSEA. The V end was cut by 6 bases, the J end by 3 bases, with 14 bases between. This CDR3 is built from 13 residues. This CDR3 reads CSVPGVGDYGYTF. CDR3 in DNA: TGCAGCGTCCCAGGGGTTGGCGACTATGGCTACACCTTC. Looking up the rest from reference TRBV29-1 and TRBJ1-2 gives the full variable domain: SAVISQKPSRDICQRGTSLTIQCQVDSQVTMMFWYRQQPGQSLTLIATANQGSEATYESGFVIDKFPISRPNLTFSTLTVSNMSPEDSSIYLCSVPGVGDYGYTFGSGTRLTVV.

The chain employs TRBV27 and TRBJ1-1; weak D call: TRBD1 (5 bases). The germline V gene has CDR1 MNHEY and CDR2 SMNVEV (reference sequence). With 2 bases removed from V and 4 bases from J, the gap between germline ends came to 11 bases. The CDR3 length is 14 residues. The DNA for the CDR3 is TGTGCCAGCAGTTTAGTCAGGGCGGGCACTGAAGCTTTCTTT. Encoded protein: CASSLVRAGTEAFF.

The chain combines TRBV6-5 with TRBJ1-3; D is perhaps TRBD1 (5 bases). Trimming left V 6 bases short and J 0 bases short, with 12 bases between. Germline lookup yields CDR1 MNHEY and CDR2 SVGAGI. The CDR3 has 15 residues. Written as DNA, the CDR3 is TGTGCCAGCAGAATGACAGTGGACTCTGGAAACACCATATATTTT. The encoded protein is CASRMTVDSGNTIYF.

The chain links TRBV28 to TRBJ2-3; TRBD2 matches at 10 bases. Germline CDR1 MDHEN, CDR2 SYDVKM. The CDR3 length is 14 residues. With 5 bases clipped from V and 3 bases from J, the junction kept 2 bases outside the gene matches. CDR3 loop: CASSSGRATDTQYF. Here the CDR3 DNA reads TGTGCCAGCAGTAGCGGGAGGGCAACAGATACGCAGTATTTT.

The chain is built from TRBV18 and TRBJ2-5; D possibly corresponds to TRBD1 (5 bases). V was cut by 0 bases and J by 1 base, with 6 bases left in between. This CDR3 is built from 14 residues. Germline CDR1 KGHSH, CDR2 LQKENI. The CDR3: CASSPPRGQETQYF. Here the CDR3 DNA reads TGTGCCAGCTCACCACCAAGGGGCCAAGAGACCCAGTACTTC.

The V and J genes are TRBV27 and TRBJ2-7, with TRBD1 matching 10 bases. V trimming: 5 bases; J trimming: 5 bases; junction bases outside the gene matches: 9. This CDR3 is 15 amino acids long. CDR1 is MNHEY and CDR2 is SMNVEV in the germline V gene (reference sequence). The CDR3 region is CASSTWTGGEHEQYF. The CDR3 region has the DNA TGTGCCAGCAGTACTTGGACAGGGGGAGAACACGAGCAGTACTTC.

The chain's CDR3 is CASRRDRAITDTQYF. As DNA, the CDR3 is TGTGCCAGCAGGCGGGACAGGGCGATCACAGATACGCAGTATTTT. The rearrangement joins TRBV2 to TRBJ2-3, with 9 bases identical to TRBD1. This CDR3 contains 15 residues. The junction had 6 bases not matched to a gene; V was cut back by 6 bases and J by 2 bases. Germline-derived CDR1 and CDR2 are SNHLY and FYNNEI.

The V gene is TRBV1, the J gene TRBJ1-6. TRBV1 constitutes a pseudogene. The CDR3 totals 15 residues. CDR3 in DNA: TGCACCAGCAGCCAAGATAGGCCAGCCGAATCACCCCTCCACTTT. This codes for CTSSQDRPAESPLHF.